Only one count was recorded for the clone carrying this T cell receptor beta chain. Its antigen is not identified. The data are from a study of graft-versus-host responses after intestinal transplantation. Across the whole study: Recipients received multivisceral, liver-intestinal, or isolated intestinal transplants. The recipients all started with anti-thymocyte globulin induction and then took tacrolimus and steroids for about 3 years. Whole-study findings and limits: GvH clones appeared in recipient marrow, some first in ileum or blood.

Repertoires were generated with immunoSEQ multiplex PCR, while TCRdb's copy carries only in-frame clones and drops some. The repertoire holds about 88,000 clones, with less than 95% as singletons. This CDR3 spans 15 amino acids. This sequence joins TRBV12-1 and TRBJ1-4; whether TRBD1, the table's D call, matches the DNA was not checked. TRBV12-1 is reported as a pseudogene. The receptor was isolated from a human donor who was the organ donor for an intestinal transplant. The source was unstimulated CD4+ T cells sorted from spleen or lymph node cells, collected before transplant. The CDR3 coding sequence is TGTGCCAGCAGCTTGCGAAACCAGGTTTACGAAAAACTGTTTTTT. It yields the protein CASSLRNQVYEKLFF.